The entry below gives a single T cell receptor beta chain sequence along with its context. The sample originates from a study of patients and donors after allogeneic stem cell transplantation. In germline, CDR1 is SGHRS, CDR2 YFSETQ. CDR3 length: 15 residues. J was trimmed by 6 bases and V by 0 bases; bases with no gene match: 9. Each CDR3 protein gets one entry after TCRdb re-called the RT-PCR reads with MiXCR. Of more than 850,000 distinct CDR3 sequences in the sample, under 20% are singletons; the top ten hold 5% to 6.5%. This chain links TRBV5-1 with TRBJ2-7; TRBD1 aligns across 7 bases. Sequences were obtained from blood, either unsorted or a sorted T cell fraction (not recorded which). The TCR originated in a human donor who was either an allogeneic HSCT recipient or a stem cell or donor lymphocyte infusion donor (not recorded which). It is not recorded whose cells these are; they may come from a transplant donor. DNA for the CDR3: TGCGCCAGCAGCTTGGGAGGGGGCGCAAACCGCGAGCAGTACTTC. It specifies CASSLGGGANREQYF.